A selection of T cell receptor beta chains follows, all from one sample in a study of blood T cells in healthy people across ages. TCRdb reprocessed the 5' RACE reads with MiXCR, giving one entry per CDR3 protein. The sample holds hundreds of thousands of distinct CDR3 sequences, 20% to 30% seen once. In addition, the sample was reused for a study of T cells of mothers and their children.

Sequencing used blood. These TCRs come from a boy aged 5 to 17 in good health. CDR3s leave out the opening cysteine and the closing phenylalanine or tryptophan. A D gene is named only where the DNA matches it firmly.

>NA|TRBV6-5|TRBJ2-2
ASSYSRKARNTGELF
>NA|TRBV29-1|TRBJ2-7
SVEMGLPNEQY
>TRBD1|TRBV6-1|TRBJ1-5
ASSSGTGAQQPQH
>NA|TRBV6-5|TRBJ1-2
ASSKGADYGYT
>NA|TRBV4-1|TRBJ2-6
ASSLLVTAAGGANVLT
>NA|TRBV5-6|TRBJ2-7
ASSFERAAGEQY
>TRBD1|TRBV10-3|TRBJ2-7
AISDYRGQGYEQY
>NA|TRBV28|TRBJ1-2
ASSPVSGYT
>NA|TRBV10-2|NA
ASSESRLGTQY
>TRBD1|TRBV12-3/TRBV12-4|TRBJ1-1
ASSSGGSYPD
>NA|TRBV29-1|TRBJ1-3
SVEDVSSGNTIY
>NA|TRBV12-3/TRBV12-4|TRBJ2-7
ASSFGGYEQY
>NA|TRBV27|NA
ASSLGGTPGTEAF
>NA|TRBV12-3/TRBV12-4|TRBJ2-1
ASSLRGAGEQF
>NA|TRBV12-3/TRBV12-4|TRBJ2-4
ASSSEGAKNIQY
>NA|TRBV5-1|TRBJ2-7
ASSLDGRGMDEQY
>TRBD1|TRBV9|TRBJ2-2
ASSPHGTGVVGELF
>NA|TRBV15|TRBJ2-1
ATSRDRVSYNEQF
>NA|TRBV20-1|TRBJ1-1
SAKRGMNTEAF
>NA|TRBV27|TRBJ2-3
ASSLTGGASTDTQY
>TRBD2|TRBV18|TRBJ2-5
ASSPAGTSGGEETQY
>TRBD2|TRBV2|TRBJ2-4
ASRRTSDSIQY
>TRBD1|TRBV12-3/TRBV12-4|TRBJ2-7
ASSPRTGPISYEQY
>NA|TRBV6-5|TRBJ2-1
ASSPDLAGRYNEQF